Shown below are 4 T cell receptor beta chains from a single sample sequenced in a study of neurological immune-mediated disorders. TCRdb re-analysed the 5' RACE reads in MiXCR, keeping a single row per CDR3 protein. The sample yields about 120,000 distinct CDR3 sequences, more than 2.5% seen once. Specimen: PBMCs. The receptors originated from a young woman with multiple sclerosis.

This clonotype was counted at least ten times. The V gene is TRBV6-6, the J gene TRBJ2-6; D ambiguous. This CDR3 comprises 14 residues. Germline V lookup: CDR1 MNHNY, CDR2 SVGAGI (reference sequence). V lost 6 bases to trimming and J lost 2 bases, with 8 bases between them. The CDR3 loop is CASSLTTGANVLTF. CDR3 nucleotide sequence: TGTGCCAGCAGCCTTACGACTGGGGCCAACGTCCTGACTTTC.

In this sample, this clonotype turned up a few times. The genes are TRBV20-1 and TRBJ2-3; 10 bases map to TRBD2. V shed 1 base, J shed 3 bases, and the junction held 7 bases outside the gene matches. CDR3 length: 16 amino acids. Looked up from germline, CDR1 is DFQATT and CDR2 is SNEGSKA (reference sequence). CDR3 residues: CSARGGLAEKTDTQYF. The CDR3 nucleotides read TGCAGTGCTAGAGGTGGACTAGCGGAGAAGACAGATACGCAGTATTTT.

The sample holds many counts of this clonotype. The rearrangement links TRBV29-1 to TRBJ1-3; D remains unclear. The ends were cut back, 5 bases at V and 0 bases at J, with 8 bases in the middle. The CDR3 is 13 amino acids. Germline assignment: CDR1 SQVTM and CDR2 ANQGSEA. The CDR3 region is CSVKGNSGNTIYF. In DNA form, the CDR3 reads TGCAGCGTTAAAGGGAACTCTGGAAACACCATATATTTT.

This clonotype was detected ten times or more. The CDR3 loop is CASGEDGNTEAFF. In DNA, the CDR3 is TGCGCCAGCGGTGAGGATGGGAACACTGAAGCTTTCTTT. The V gene is TRBV5-1, the J gene TRBJ1-1, with no clear D. In germline, CDR1 is SGHRS, CDR2 YFSETQ. V gave up 7 bases and J gave up 1 base, with 11 bases separating them. The CDR3 loop spans 13 amino acids.